Listed here are 24 T cell receptor beta chains from one sample, sequenced in a study of cytomegalovirus exposure and HLA in healthy donors. It was with 60 Vbeta and 13 Jbeta primers that the PCR ran. Here immunoSEQ multiplex PCR was the method, and the copy in TCRdb shows in-frame clones only, minus some. Among approximately 140,000 clones listed, approximately 57% were seen once. Specimen: PBMCs. Receptors originate from a male donor in good health and CMV-seronegative.

The V and J genes are TRBV5-1 and TRBJ2-1; 8 bases fit TRBD2. The CDR3 is 14 residues long. Trimming cost V 2 bases and J 5 bases; bases outside gene matches: 3. Germline V gene data show CDR1 as SGHRS and CDR2 as YFSETQ. The CDR3 DNA follows: TGCGCCAGCAGCTTTAGCGGGGTAAACAATGAGCAGTTCTTC. Translation: CASSFSGVNNEQFF.

This clone was observed a handful of times. The rearrangement links TRBV4-2 to TRBJ1-1; the D is unclear. V was trimmed by 0 bases and J by 5 bases, leaving 7 bases between them. This CDR3 spans 13 amino acids. Germline V CDR1 and CDR2: LGHNA, YNFKEQ. The chain's CDR3 is CASSQDTGTEAFF. In DNA, the CDR3 is TGTGCCAGCAGCCAAGATACGGGGACTGAAGCTTTCTTT.

This clone was detected only a few times. The genes are TRBV7-9 and TRBJ2-7; possibly TRBD2 for D (5 bases). This CDR3 has 17 residues. The V and J ends lost 2 bases and 0 bases respectively, with 17 bases between them. Germline CDR1 reads SEHNR; CDR2 reads FQNEAQ (reference sequence). CDR3 DNA sequence: TGTGCCAGCAGCTTATCAGTTTCGGGGTTGAGCTCCTACGAGCAGTACTTC. Protein: CASSLSVSGLSSYEQYF.

There are a few counts of this clone. The chain carries TRBV29-1 and TRBJ1-4; 9 nucleotides agree with TRBD1. The CDR3 spans 13 residues. The junction had 4 bases not matched to a gene; V was cut back by 7 bases and J by 4 bases. Germline V lookup: CDR1 SQVTM, CDR2 ANQGSEA. CDR3 protein: CSASTGGNEKLFF. The DNA for the CDR3 is TGCAGCGCGTCGACAGGGGGTAATGAAAAACTGTTTTTT.

The chain combines TRBV10-3 with TRBJ1-2; 7 positions agree with TRBD1. CDR1 is ENHRY, CDR2 SYGVKD, per germline. V was clipped by 6 bases and J by 7 bases; unmatched bases: 8. The length of the CDR3 is 13 residues. CDR3 DNA sequence: TGTGCCATCAGCCTTACAGGGGAAATTGGCTACACCTTC. This translates into CAISLTGEIGYTF.

The CDR3 bases are TGCAGCCCCGCGTACCCGGGAGATACGCAGTATTTT. Translated: CSPAYPGDTQYF. The chain recombines TRBV29-1 with TRBJ2-3; D is uncertain. CDR1 is SQVTM, CDR2 ANQGSEA, per germline. CDR3 length: 12 amino acids. V lost 8 bases, J lost 5 bases, and 14 bases lay in between.

This chain joins TRBV7-6 and TRBJ2-2; D perhaps matches TRBD1 (6 bases). The germline V and J ends were trimmed by 3 bases and 8 bases, with 10 bases remaining between them. Germline-derived CDR1 and CDR2 are SGHVS and FNYEAQ. CDR3 length: 13 amino acids. This chain's CDR3 is CASSFGTSGELFF. In DNA, the CDR3 is TGTGCCAGCAGCTTCGGGACATCGGGGGAGCTGTTTTTT.

The V call is TRBV7-9, the J call TRBJ2-3, with D tentatively TRBD2 (5 bases). Trimming left V 5 bases short and J 3 bases short, with 6 bases between. CDR1 and CDR2 (germline): SEHNR, FQNEAQ (reference sequence). The CDR3 length is 12 residues. The CDR3 coding sequence is TGTGCCAGCAGCCCGGGGACAGATACGCAGTATTTT. Translated, it gives CASSPGTDTQYF.

This clone was counted between two and nine times. The V call is TRBV9, the J call TRBJ2-5; D is ambiguous. The V and J ends lost 3 bases and 0 bases respectively, with 6 bases between them. Germline CDR1 SGDLS, CDR2 YYNGEE. The CDR3 runs to 13 residues. This CDR3 reads CASSGRYQETQYF. CDR3 sequence (DNA): TGTGCCAGCAGCGGCAGATACCAAGAGACCCAGTACTTC.

The CDR3 loop is CASSPSSGGYEQYF. CDR3 bases: TGTGCCAGCAGCCCATCATCGGGGGGCTACGAGCAGTACTTC. The gene calls are TRBV6-5 and TRBJ2-7; 7 bases fit TRBD2. Germline CDR1 reads MNHEY; CDR2 reads SVGAGI. The trim removed 6 bases at V and 3 bases at J, leaving 8 bases unmatched. CDR3 size: 14 residues.

This chain connects TRBV6-1 to TRBJ2-1, with 11 bases lining up with TRBD2. CDR1 and CDR2 from the germline V gene are MNHNS and SASEGT. V lost 6 bases and J lost 5; bases outside the gene matches: 3. The CDR3 contains 14 residues. DNA for the CDR3: TGTGCCAGCAGGACTAGCGGGGAAAACAATGAGCAGTTCTTC. This translates into CASRTSGENNEQFF.

V usage is TRBV5-4 and J usage is TRBJ1-1; D is undetermined. Germline CDR1 and CDR2: SGHNT and YYREEE (reference sequence). Trimming removed 0 bases from V and 2 bases from J, with 14 bases in between. The CDR3 covers 16 residues. The CDR3 sequence is CASSLDGNWDNTEAFF. CDR3 nucleotides: TGTGCCAGCAGCTTGGACGGGAATTGGGATAACACTGAAGCTTTCTTT. The variable domain in full, completed from reference TRBV5-4 and TRBJ1-1, reads ETGVTQSPTHLIKTRGQQVTLRCSSQSGHNTVSWYQQALGQGPQFIFQYYREEENGRGNFPPRFSGLQFPNYSSELNVNALELDDSALYLCASSLDGNWDNTEAFFGQGTRLTVV.

This chain links TRBV9 with TRBJ2-4; maybe TRBD1 (6 bases). The CDR3 spans 16 residues. Germline CDR1 reads SGDLS; CDR2 reads YYNGEE. V lost 1 base to trimming and J lost 6 bases, with 17 bases between them. In nucleotides, the CDR3 is TGTGCCAGCAGCGTATGGGACAAGGGGCCCGCAAACATTCAGTACTTC. This sequence encodes CASSVWDKGPANIQYF. Filled out from reference TRBV9 and TRBJ2-4, the complete variable domain reads DSGVTQTPKHLITATGQRVTLRCSPRSGDLSVYWYQQSLDQGLQFLIQYYNGEERAKGNILERFSAQQFPDLHSELNLSSLELGDSALYFCASSVWDKGPANIQYFGAGTRLSVL.

Turning to this clone: The junction differs from germline at one of its ends, possibly a read error. The gene calls are TRBV6-5 and TRBJ1-2; 8 nucleotides match TRBD1. Germline V lookup: CDR1 MNHEY, CDR2 SVGAGI. CDR3 length: 13 amino acids. This CDR3 is CASREGQEYGYPF. In nucleotides, the CDR3 is TGTGCCAGCAGGGAGGGACAGGAATATGGCTACCCCTTC.

The V and J genes are TRBV6-5 and TRBJ2-1; no clear D gene. The CDR3 is made up of 16 amino acids. CDR1 and CDR2 from the germline V gene are MNHEY and SVGAGI. The V end lost 2 bases, the J end lost 0 bases, and 11 bases lay between the germline ends. The CDR3 DNA reads as TGTGCCAGCAGTTACAACATAGAGGCCTCCTACAATGAGCAGTTCTTC. The encoded protein is CASSYNIEASYNEQFF.

This chain connects TRBV9 to TRBJ1-2; D is uncertain. CDR3 length: 13 residues. Trimming took off 1 base at V and 7 bases at J, with 11 bases between the two ends. Per the germline V gene, CDR1 is SGDLS and CDR2 is YYNGEE. The CDR3 protein is CASSVPRVGGYTF. The CDR3 DNA sequence: TGTGCCAGCAGCGTACCCCGGGTCGGTGGCTACACCTTC.

This rearrangement joins TRBV6-1 to TRBJ1-3, with a possible D match to TRBD1 (5 bases). In germline, CDR1 is MNHNS, CDR2 SASEGT. V lost 9 bases and J lost 2, with 11 bases in between. This CDR3 spans 13 amino acids. The CDR3 DNA follows: TGTGCCAGTACGACAGACACTGGAAACACCATATATTTT. Residues: CASTTDTGNTIYF.

This clone was recorded a few times. This chain joins TRBV27 and TRBJ2-7; 7 bases map to TRBD1. The CDR3 runs to 14 residues. Germline CDR1 is MNHEY and CDR2 is SMNVEV (reference sequence). V shed 5 bases and J 4 bases; nucleotides not matched to a gene: 8. CDR3 coding DNA: TGTGCCAGCAGTCTAACAGGGGAGCCTTACGAGCAGTACTTC. It codes for CASSLTGEPYEQYF.

This clone occurred a few times. The genes are TRBV4-2 and TRBJ1-2, with D uncertain. The CDR3 spans 13 residues. The germline gives CDR1 LGHNA, CDR2 YNFKEQ. Trimming shortened V by 4 bases and J by 8 bases, and 14 bases separated the two germline ends. In DNA, the CDR3 is TGTGCCAGCAGCCGAGAGATAGAAGCAGGCTACACCTTC. Its translation is CASSREIEAGYTF.

The chain has TRBV9 and TRBJ2-5, with 9 bases that match TRBD2. The CDR3 length is 16 residues. The germline V gene has CDR1 SGDLS and CDR2 YYNGEE. V dropped 0 bases and J dropped 4; count of bases not matched to a gene: 7. CDR3 in amino acids: CASSVGGGGALETQYF. The CDR3 DNA is TGTGCCAGCAGCGTAGGTGGCGGGGGGGCGTTAGAGACCCAGTACTTC.

The gene calls are TRBV29-1 and TRBJ2-7; tentative D call: TRBD2 (5 bases). The germline V gene has CDR1 SQVTM and CDR2 ANQGSEA. V lost 0 bases, J lost 3 bases, and 15 bases lay in between. This CDR3 has 15 residues. The CDR3 spells CSVEDTLRGDYEQYF. The CDR3 DNA reads TGCAGCGTTGAAGATACCCTTCGGGGTGACTACGAGCAGTACTTC.

V is TRBV6-5 and J is TRBJ1-6; 8 positions agree with TRBD1. The V and J ends lost 0 bases and 9 bases, in that order; junction bases with no gene match: 1. There are 14 residues in the CDR3. Germline CDR1 reads MNHEY; CDR2 reads SVGAGI. The CDR3 spells CASSYSTGASPLHF. In nucleotides, the CDR3 is TGTGCCAGCAGTTACTCGACAGGGGCTTCACCCCTCCACTTT.

Regarding this clone: Compared with germline, one end of the junction differs, possibly owing to a read error. V and J are TRBV7-9 and TRBJ2-6; tentatively, D is TRBD2 (6 bases). This CDR3 is built from 19 residues. Germline CDR1 is SEHNR and CDR2 is FQNEAQ (reference sequence). In DNA, the CDR3 is TGTTCCAGCAGCTCCACCGGGGACCGGAGGGGTGTTGGAGCCAACGTCCTGACTTTC. As protein: CSSSSTGDRRGVGANVLTF.

This chain uses TRBV5-1 with TRBJ1-2; 10 bases fit TRBD1. V lost 0 bases, J lost 4 bases, and 3 bases stayed unmatched. The CDR3 runs to 15 residues. Germline-derived CDR1 and CDR2 are SGHRS and YFSETQ. The CDR3 protein is CASSLGQGAIYGYTF. CDR3 coding DNA: TGCGCCAGCAGCTTGGGACAGGGGGCGATCTATGGCTACACCTTC. Variable domain in full (rest from reference TRBV5-1 and TRBJ1-2): KAGVTQTPRYLIKTRGQQVTLSCSPISGHRSVSWYQQTPGQGLQFLFEYFSETQRNKGNFPGRFSGRQFSNSRSEMNVSTLELGDSALYLCASSLGQGAIYGYTFGSGTRLTVV.